These 21 T cell receptor beta chains originate from one sample sequenced in a study of blood T cell repertoires in COVID-19. Generated by immunoSEQ multiplex PCR, the TCRdb table keeps only in-frame clones and is missing some. The table has 310,000 or so clones, roughly 89% seen once. Sequencing was carried out using PBMCs or T cells enriched from blood (not recorded which). Every receptor here comes from a woman aged 18-35 years with acute COVID-19.

This chain joins TRBV3-1 (or the pseudogene TRBV3-2) and TRBJ2-7, with D possibly being TRBD2 (5 bases). CDR3 length: 15 residues. The V gene lost 0 bases and the J gene lost 4 bases, with 13 bases spanning the gap. Looked up from germline, CDR1 is LGHDT and CDR2 is YNNKEL (reference sequence). The CDR3 loop reads CASSQEDVPGYEQYF. CDR3 sequence (DNA): TGTGCCAGCAGCCAAGAGGACGTCCCGGGGTACGAGCAGTACTTC.

The chain links TRBV19 to TRBJ1-2, with D possibly being TRBD1 (5 bases). The germline V gene encodes CDR1 LNHDA and CDR2 SQIVND (reference sequence). The germline V and J ends were trimmed by 3 bases and 0 bases, with 8 bases remaining between them. CDR3 length equals 14 residues. CDR3 nucleotides: TGTGCCAGTAGTATGACAGTAACTAACTATGGCTACACCTTC. Translating gives CASSMTVTNYGYTF. Variable domain in full (rest from reference TRBV19 and TRBJ1-2): DGGITQSPKYLFRKEGQNVTLSCEQNLNHDAMYWYRQDPGQGLRLIYYSQIVNDFQKGDIAEGYSVSREKKESFPLTVTSAQKNPTAFYLCASSMTVTNYGYTFGSGTRLTVV.

This clone came up once. The J gene is TRBJ2-7, the V gene TRBV6-5; D is uncertain. The CDR3 has 12 residues. The germline gives CDR1 MNHEY, CDR2 SVGAGI. V was shortened by 6 bases and J by 7 bases, with 13 bases between the two germline ends. As DNA, the CDR3 is TGTGCCAGCAGCCGCGTCCCGTTGGAGCAGTACTTC. Its translation is CASSRVPLEQYF.

The chain combines TRBV3-1 (or the pseudogene TRBV3-2) with TRBJ2-1, with 12 bases identical to TRBD2. J lost 1 base, V lost 5 bases, and 3 bases had no gene match. The CDR3 has 16 residues. Germline lookup yields CDR1 LGHDT and CDR2 YNNKEL (reference sequence). Written as DNA, the CDR3 is TGTGCCAGCAGCAAAGGGACTAGCGGGTCCTACAATGAGCAGTTCTTC. Its translation: CASSKGTSGSYNEQFF.

This clone came up a few times. The rearrangement uses TRBV4-1 and TRBJ2-7; 7 positions match TRBD2. This CDR3 contains 14 residues. CDR1 is MGHRA, CDR2 YSYEKL, per germline. J gave up 4 bases and V 0 bases, and 3 bases lay outside the gene matches. The CDR3 region has the DNA TGCGCCAGCAGCCAAGATTTCGGGGGGTACGAGCAGTACTTC. It encodes CASSQDFGGYEQYF.

The chain has TRBV19 and TRBJ1-1, with D hard to call. Germline CDR1 and CDR2: LNHDA and SQIVND (reference sequence). The CDR3 totals 13 residues. Trimming removed 8 bases from V and 1 base from J, with 11 bases in between. The CDR3 loop reads CASQTRGNTEAFF. The CDR3 DNA is TGTGCCAGTCAGACACGGGGGAACACTGAAGCTTTCTTT.

J is TRBJ1-6 and V is TRBV11-2; D not certain. The germline gives CDR1 SGHAT, CDR2 FQNNGV. The length of the CDR3 is 15 residues. Trimming removed 5 bases from V and 6 bases from J, with 14 bases in between. Here the CDR3 DNA reads TGTGCCAGCAGCCAAACGGGGAATCCTAATTCACCCCTCCACTTT. This gives the protein CASSQTGNPNSPLHF.

The chain recombines TRBV4-1 with TRBJ2-3, with D unresolved. V lost 0 bases, J lost 0 bases, and 13 bases lay in between. In germline, CDR1 is MGHRA, CDR2 YSYEKL. The CDR3 is 17 amino acids. The CDR3 DNA reads TGCGCCAGCAGCCAAGAAAATGAGCGCCCGAGCACAGATACGCAGTATTTT. It encodes CASSQENERPSTDTQYF.

This clone was seen just once. This chain links TRBV7-6 with TRBJ2-7; maybe TRBD1 (5 bases). Trimming stripped 1 base from V and 7 bases from J, with 17 bases between. The CDR3 totals 15 residues. The germline V gene encodes CDR1 SGHVS and CDR2 FNYEAQ. The CDR3 coding sequence is TGTGCCAGCAGCTTAGTCCCGGGTGGGGCAGGGGAGCAGTACTTC. Translated: CASSLVPGGAGEQYF.

The gene calls are TRBV2 and TRBJ2-3; 7 bases match TRBD1. The trim removed 6 bases at V and 7 bases at J, leaving 13 bases unmatched. This CDR3 contains 15 residues. CDR1 and CDR2 (germline): SNHLY, FYNNEI. The CDR3 here is CASREEKGTANTQYF. In DNA, the CDR3 is TGTGCCAGCAGGGAGGAAAAAGGGACAGCGAATACGCAGTATTTT.

This chain links TRBV5-1 with TRBJ2-5, with 8 bases identical to TRBD1. Germline-derived CDR1 and CDR2 are SGHRS and YFSETQ. The V and J ends lost 3 bases and 4 bases, in that order; junction bases with no gene match: 8. The CDR3 spans 15 residues. The CDR3 DNA is TGCGCCAGCAGCTGGCTGGGTGGACAGGGAGAGACCCAGTACTTC. Protein product: CASSWLGGQGETQYF.

The chain joins TRBV3-1 (or the pseudogene TRBV3-2) to TRBJ1-4; D call uncertain. Trimming removed 0 bases at V and 8 bases at J, with 19 bases between. The CDR3 has 17 amino acids. Looked up from germline, CDR1 is LGHDT and CDR2 is YNNKEL (reference sequence). CDR3 sequence (DNA): TGTGCCAGCAGCCAAGATCAGAACCGGGGAGGTTTGGAAAAACTGTTTTTT. Its translation: CASSQDQNRGGLEKLFF.

The genes are TRBV30 and TRBJ1-2; weak D call: TRBD1 (5 bases). V was trimmed by 1 base and J by 4 bases, leaving 13 bases between them. Germline V CDR1 and CDR2: GTSNPN, SVGIG (reference sequence). The CDR3 length is 14 residues. CDR3 protein: CAWSGGGEGYGYTF. The CDR3 bases are TGTGCCTGGAGTGGGGGGGGAGAAGGCTATGGCTACACCTTC.

The genes are TRBV19 and TRBJ2-2; 7 bases are a match to TRBD1. The CDR3 has 15 residues. Germline V lookup: CDR1 LNHDA, CDR2 SQIVND (reference sequence). Trimming took 2 bases from V and 1 from J; bases not matched to a gene: 1. This chain's CDR3 is CASSIRTGNTGELFF. The CDR3 DNA is TGTGCCAGTAGTATAAGGACAGGGAACACCGGGGAGCTGTTTTTT. Together with reference TRBV19 and TRBJ2-2, the CDR3 gives the full variable domain: DGGITQSPKYLFRKEGQNVTLSCEQNLNHDAMYWYRQDPGQGLRLIYYSQIVNDFQKGDIAEGYSVSREKKESFPLTVTSAQKNPTAFYLCASSIRTGNTGELFFGEGSRLTVL.

The gene calls are TRBV4-1 and TRBJ2-3, with 7 bases identical to TRBD2. This CDR3 spans 18 amino acids. Germline V gene sequence: CDR1 MGHRA, CDR2 YSYEKL. With 1 base clipped from V and 0 bases from J, the junction kept 10 bases outside the gene matches. CDR3 sequence reads: CASSQVPPLATSTDTQYF. The CDR3 DNA reads TGCGCCAGCAGCCAAGTACCCCCACTAGCGACCAGCACAGATACGCAGTATTTT.

The rearrangement uses TRBV19 and TRBJ1-1, with TRBD1 matching 9 bases. Trimming took 5 bases from V and 0 from J; bases not matched to a gene: 7. CDR1 and CDR2 from the germline V gene are LNHDA and SQIVND (reference sequence). CDR3 length equals 16 residues. CDR3 sequence reads: CASSLRTGVMNTEAFF. As DNA, the CDR3 is TGTGCCAGTAGTCTGCGGACAGGGGTAATGAACACTGAAGCTTTCTTT.

This clone showed up just once. This chain connects TRBV27 to TRBJ2-2; D possibly corresponds to TRBD1 (5 bases). The CDR3 totals 15 residues. The germline V and J ends were trimmed by 0 bases and 4 bases, with 9 bases remaining between them. Per germline, CDR1 MNHEY and CDR2 SMNVEV (reference sequence). CDR3 coding DNA: TGTGCCAGCAGTTTATCCAGGGTGGGCACCGGGGAGCTGTTTTTT. It yields the protein CASSLSRVGTGELFF.

The J gene is TRBJ2-2, the V gene TRBV7-9; D unresolved. The CDR3 extends over 17 amino acids. Trimming took 5 bases from V and 4 from J, leaving 20 bases between them. Germline V gives CDR1 SEHNR, CDR2 FQNEAQ (reference sequence). The CDR3 protein is CASSRKTGMLPTGELFF. The CDR3, as DNA: TGTGCCAGCAGCAGAAAGACTGGAATGTTACCCACCGGGGAGCTGTTTTTT.

This clone is a singleton in its sample. Other DNA sequences in this sample translate to the same CDR3. The rearrangement links TRBV28 to TRBJ2-7; maybe TRBD2 (6 bases). The CDR3 runs to 14 residues. Looked up from germline, CDR1 is MDHEN and CDR2 is SYDVKM. Trimming pared 1 base from V and 5 bases from J, leaving 12 bases between. DNA of the CDR3: TGTGCCAGCAGTTTATTGGGGGGACCTAACGAGCAGTACTTC. The encoded protein is CASSLLGGPNEQYF.

The chain joins TRBV7-9 to TRBJ2-1, with D perhaps TRBD1 (6 bases). The CDR3 consists of 14 residues. The V gene's germline CDR1 is SEHNR and CDR2 FQNEAQ (reference sequence). V was clipped by 5 bases and J by 3 bases, with 11 bases between them. The DNA for the CDR3 is TGTGCCAGCAGCGCAACAGGGAACTACAATGAGCAGTTCTTC. Translating it yields CASSATGNYNEQFF.

This rearrangement joins TRBV5-1 to TRBJ1-3, with no clear D. The length of the CDR3 is 18 residues. With 0 bases removed from V and 0 bases from J, the gap between germline ends came to 16 bases. Germline-derived CDR1 and CDR2 are SGHRS and YFSETQ. CDR3: CASSLGLGMRSSGNTIYF. In DNA form, the CDR3 reads TGCGCCAGCAGCTTGGGGCTGGGCATGCGAAGCTCTGGAAACACCATATATTTT.